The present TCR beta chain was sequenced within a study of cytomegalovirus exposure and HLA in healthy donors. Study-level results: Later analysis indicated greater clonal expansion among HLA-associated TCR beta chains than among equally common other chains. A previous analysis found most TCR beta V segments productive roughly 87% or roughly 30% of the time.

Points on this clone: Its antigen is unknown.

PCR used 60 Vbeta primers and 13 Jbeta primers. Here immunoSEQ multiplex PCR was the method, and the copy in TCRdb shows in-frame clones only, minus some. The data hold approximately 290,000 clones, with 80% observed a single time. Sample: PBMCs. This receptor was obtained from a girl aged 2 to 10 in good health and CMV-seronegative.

The CDR3 protein is CASSPGPLQGVNEKLFF. Written as DNA, the CDR3 is TGTGCCAGCTCACCAGGCCCGCTACAGGGGGTAAATGAAAAACTGTTTTTT. The rearrangement links TRBV18 to TRBJ1-4; 8 positions match TRBD1. With V trimmed by 2 bases and J by 5 bases, 10 bases remained unmatched. Germline-derived CDR1 and CDR2 are KGHSH and LQKENI. There are 17 residues in the CDR3.